This T cell receptor beta chain originates from a study of low-dose radiotherapy and immunotherapy resistance in tumors. Study summary: Per fraction, Cohort 1 was given 0.5 Gy every 2 weeks, for a total of 6.5 Gy.

Priming of first-strand cDNA relied on TRAV- and TRBV-specific primers (covering alpha and beta chains). For amplifying TCRs, the PCR ran for about 20 cycles with Phusion, which was used together with a constant-region primer and the adapter on the V primers. MiXCR, run by TCRdb on the reads, gives a single entry per CDR3 protein. This table holds 65,000 to 100,000 distinct CDR3 sequences, 15% to 20% found once. Specified time point: before trial treatment. Germline CDR1 and CDR2: GTSNPN and SVGIG (reference sequence). The CDR3 is made up of 16 amino acids. V lost 0 bases to trimming and J lost 0 bases, with 12 bases between them. This clonotype was counted only a few times.

The chain is built from TRBV30 and TRBJ1-3; no reliable D call. Sequencing was performed on PBMCs, taken before treatment. This TCR came from a male donor with prostate cancer. Written as DNA, the CDR3 is TGTGCCTGGAGTGTAGGTGGCCGGAACTCTGGAAACACCATATATTTT. This translates into CAWSVGGRNSGNTIYF.